This T cell receptor (beta chain) was sequenced in a study of T cells expressing NK-cell markers. Study details: Most of the eight sequenced donors tested HCMV-seropositive; one tested seronegative.

Whole-study results and caveats: For six donors, the dominant NKG2C+ clonotypes made up roughly 1.0-7.5% of their CD8+ T cells. The CD3+CD56-NKG2C+ fraction was also led by these clonotypes in several donors.

Germline-derived CDR1 and CDR2 are SGDLS and YYNGEE. This CDR3 is built from 15 residues. This clonotype is called medium-sized based on its frequency. Antigen specificity is unknown. Using the 5' RACE reads, TCRdb records one entry per CDR3 protein without DNA. In total, the table holds 300 to 350 distinct CDR3 sequences. The chain uses TRBV9 and TRBJ2-3. The clonotype originates from a woman between 18 and 75 years old in good health. Sequencing was carried out using blood T cells: a sorted CD56 or NKG2C T cell subset, CD4+ or CD8+ T cells, or bulk PBMC T cells (not recorded which). The CDR3 protein is CASSLAAEYTDTQYF.